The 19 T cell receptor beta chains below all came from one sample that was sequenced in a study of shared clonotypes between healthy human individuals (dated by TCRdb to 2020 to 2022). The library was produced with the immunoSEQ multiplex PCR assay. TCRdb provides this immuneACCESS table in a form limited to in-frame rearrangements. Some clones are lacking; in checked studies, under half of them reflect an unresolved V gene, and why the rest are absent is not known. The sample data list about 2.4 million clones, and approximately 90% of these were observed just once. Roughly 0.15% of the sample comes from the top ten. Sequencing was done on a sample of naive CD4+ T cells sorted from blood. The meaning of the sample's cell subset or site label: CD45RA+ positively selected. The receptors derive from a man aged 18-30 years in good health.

The CDR3: CASSRGGRQYNEQFF. As DNA, the CDR3 is TGTGCCAGCAGCCGAGGCGGGAGGCAGTACAATGAGCAGTTCTTC. The J gene is TRBJ2-1, the V gene TRBV5-6; 8 bases are shared with TRBD2. From germline, CDR1 is SGHDT and CDR2 YYEEEE. The CDR3 loop spans 15 amino acids. Losses at the gene ends were 4 bases for V and 4 bases for J; bases not matched to a gene: 7.

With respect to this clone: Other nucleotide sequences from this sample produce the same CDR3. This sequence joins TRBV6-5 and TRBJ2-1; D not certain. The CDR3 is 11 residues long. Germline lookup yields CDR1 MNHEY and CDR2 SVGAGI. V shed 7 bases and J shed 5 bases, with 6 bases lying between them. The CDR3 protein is CASTRDNEQFF. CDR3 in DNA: TGTGCCAGCACTCGAGACAATGAGCAGTTCTTC.

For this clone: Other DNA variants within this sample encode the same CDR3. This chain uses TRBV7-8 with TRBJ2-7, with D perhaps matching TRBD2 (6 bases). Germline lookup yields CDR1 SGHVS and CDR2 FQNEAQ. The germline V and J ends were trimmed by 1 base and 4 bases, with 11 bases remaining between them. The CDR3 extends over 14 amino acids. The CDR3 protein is CASSLVAGTYEQYF. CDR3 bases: TGTGCCAGCAGCTTAGTGGCCGGGACTTACGAGCAGTACTTC.

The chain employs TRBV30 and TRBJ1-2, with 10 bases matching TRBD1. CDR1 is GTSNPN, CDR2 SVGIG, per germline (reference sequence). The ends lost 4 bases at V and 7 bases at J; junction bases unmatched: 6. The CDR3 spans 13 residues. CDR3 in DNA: TGTGCCTGGACCGAGGACAGGGGGTCTGGCTACACCTTC. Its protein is CAWTEDRGSGYTF.

The CDR3 DNA reads TGTGCCATCAGCTACAGGGCTTTAGAGACCCAGTACTTC. This translates into CAISYRALETQYF. This chain links TRBV10-3 with TRBJ2-5; perhaps TRBD1 as D (6 bases). Germline values: CDR1 ENHRY, CDR2 SYGVKD. V lost 6 bases, J lost 4 bases, and 12 bases lay in between. The CDR3 spans 13 residues.

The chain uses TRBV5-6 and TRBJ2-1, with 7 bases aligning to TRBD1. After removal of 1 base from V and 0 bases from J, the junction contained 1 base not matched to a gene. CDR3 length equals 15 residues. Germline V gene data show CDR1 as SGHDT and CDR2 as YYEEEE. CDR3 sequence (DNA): TGTGCCAGCAGCTTGAAGGGGGCCTCCTACAATGAGCAGTTCTTC. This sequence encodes CASSLKGASYNEQFF.

CDR3 amino acids: CASSPNGVGGELFF. CDR3 nucleotide sequence: TGTGCCAGCAGCCCTAATGGGGTGGGCGGGGAGCTGTTTTTT. This chain joins TRBV6-5 and TRBJ2-2; D unclear. CDR3 size: 14 residues. Germline V CDR1 and CDR2: MNHEY, SVGAGI. V lost 6 bases and J lost 7, with 15 bases in between.

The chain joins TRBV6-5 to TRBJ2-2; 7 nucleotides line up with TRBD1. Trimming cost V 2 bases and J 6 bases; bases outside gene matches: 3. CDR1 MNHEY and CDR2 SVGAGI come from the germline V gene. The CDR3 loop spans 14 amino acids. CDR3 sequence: CASSYTTGAGELFF. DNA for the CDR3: TGTGCCAGCAGTTACACAACAGGGGCCGGGGAGCTGTTTTTT.

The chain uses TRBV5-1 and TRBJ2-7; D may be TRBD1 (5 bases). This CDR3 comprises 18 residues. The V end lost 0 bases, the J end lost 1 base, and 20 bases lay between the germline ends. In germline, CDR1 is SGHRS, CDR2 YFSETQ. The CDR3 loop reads CASSLGDGQGLESYEQYF. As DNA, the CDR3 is TGCGCCAGCAGCTTGGGTGACGGGCAGGGTTTAGAGTCCTACGAGCAGTACTTC.

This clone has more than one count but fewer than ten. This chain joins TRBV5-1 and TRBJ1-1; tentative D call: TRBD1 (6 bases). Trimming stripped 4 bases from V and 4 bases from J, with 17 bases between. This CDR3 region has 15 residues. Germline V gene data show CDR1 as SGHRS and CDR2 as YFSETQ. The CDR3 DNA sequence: TGCGCCAGCAGCGAACTAGACAGGTTGGCCACTGAAGCTTTCTTT. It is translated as CASSELDRLATEAFF. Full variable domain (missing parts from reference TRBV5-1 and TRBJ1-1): KAGVTQTPRYLIKTRGQQVTLSCSPISGHRSVSWYQQTPGQGLQFLFEYFSETQRNKGNFPGRFSGRQFSNSRSEMNVSTLELGDSALYLCASSELDRLATEAFFGQGTRLTVV.

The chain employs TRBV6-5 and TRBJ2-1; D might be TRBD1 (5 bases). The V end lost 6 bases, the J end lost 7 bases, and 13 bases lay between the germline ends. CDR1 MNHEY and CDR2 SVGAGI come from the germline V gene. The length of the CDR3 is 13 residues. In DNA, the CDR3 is TGTGCCAGCAGAAGGGGCTGGGAAAATGAGCAGTTCTTC. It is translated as CASRRGWENEQFF.

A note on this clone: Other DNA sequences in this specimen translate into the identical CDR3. CDR3 sequence reads: CASSLGGTSYNEQFF. CDR3 DNA sequence: TGTGCCAGCAGCTTAGGGGGAACTAGCTACAATGAGCAGTTCTTC. The chain joins TRBV13 to TRBJ2-1; tentatively, D is TRBD2 (5 bases). V lost 0 bases and J lost 3, with 9 bases in between. Germline V gene lookup returns CDR1 PRHDT and CDR2 FYEKMQ (reference sequence). The CDR3 has 15 amino acids.

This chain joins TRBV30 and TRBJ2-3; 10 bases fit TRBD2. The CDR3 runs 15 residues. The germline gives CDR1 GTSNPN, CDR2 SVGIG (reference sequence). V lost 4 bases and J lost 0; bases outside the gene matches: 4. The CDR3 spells CAWKLAGISTDTQYF. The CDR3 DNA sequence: TGTGCCTGGAAACTAGCGGGGATTAGCACAGATACGCAGTATTTT.

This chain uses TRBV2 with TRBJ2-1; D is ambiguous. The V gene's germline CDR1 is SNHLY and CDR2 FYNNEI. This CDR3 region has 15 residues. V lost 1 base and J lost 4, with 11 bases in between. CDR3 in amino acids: CASSEGTSPYNEQFF. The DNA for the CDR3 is TGTGCCAGCAGTGAAGGGACCTCCCCATACAATGAGCAGTTCTTC.

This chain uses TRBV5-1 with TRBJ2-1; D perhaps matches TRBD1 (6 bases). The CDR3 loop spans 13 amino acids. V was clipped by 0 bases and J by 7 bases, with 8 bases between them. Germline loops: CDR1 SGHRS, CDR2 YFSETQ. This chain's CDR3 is CASSLGGQNEQFF. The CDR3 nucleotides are TGCGCCAGCAGCTTGGGGGGGCAGAATGAGCAGTTCTTC.

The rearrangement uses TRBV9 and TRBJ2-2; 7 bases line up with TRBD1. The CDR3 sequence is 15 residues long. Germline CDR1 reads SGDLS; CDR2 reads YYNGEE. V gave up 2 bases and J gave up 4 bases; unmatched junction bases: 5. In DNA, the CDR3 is TGTGCCAGCAGCGTTCAGGGGGACCTCACCGGGGAGCTGTTTTTT. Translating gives CASSVQGDLTGELFF.

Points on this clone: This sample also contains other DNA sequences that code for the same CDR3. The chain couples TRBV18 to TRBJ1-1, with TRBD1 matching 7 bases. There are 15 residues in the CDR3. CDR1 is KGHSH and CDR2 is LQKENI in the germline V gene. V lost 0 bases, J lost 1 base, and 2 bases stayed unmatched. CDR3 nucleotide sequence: TGTGCCAGCTCACCACCAAACAGGGGGAACACTGAAGCTTTCTTT. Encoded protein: CASSPPNRGNTEAFF.

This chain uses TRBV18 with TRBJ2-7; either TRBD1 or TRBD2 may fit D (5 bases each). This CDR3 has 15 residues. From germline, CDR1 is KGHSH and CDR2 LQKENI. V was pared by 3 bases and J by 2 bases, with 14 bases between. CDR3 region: CASSPNRDGPYEQYF. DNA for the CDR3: TGTGCCAGCTCACCGAACCGGGACGGCCCCTACGAGCAGTACTTC.

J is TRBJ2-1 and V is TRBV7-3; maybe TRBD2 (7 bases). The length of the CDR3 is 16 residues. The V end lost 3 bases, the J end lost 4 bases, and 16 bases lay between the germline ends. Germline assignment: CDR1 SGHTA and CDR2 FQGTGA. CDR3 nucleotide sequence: TGTGCCAGCAGCTTCGGGGGGCCCGGAAATTACAATGAGCAGTTCTTC. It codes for CASSFGGPGNYNEQFF.